A single sample is the source of the 18 T cell receptor beta chains below, sequenced in a study of shared clonotypes between healthy human individuals. Assay used: immunoSEQ multiplex PCR; TCRdb lists only in-frame clones, some missing. The sample holds over 2 million clones, about nine tenths seen once. The sequenced sample was naive CD4+ T cells from PBMCs. Indicated subset: CD45RA+ positively selected. All receptors come from a man aged 18 to 30 in good health. Some clones in this sample may be carry-over from other donors' samples.

The J gene is TRBJ1-2, the V gene TRBV19, with TRBD1 as a possible D gene (5 bases). The CDR3 sequence is 14 residues long. Germline V gives CDR1 LNHDA, CDR2 SQIVND (reference sequence). The ends were cut back, 5 bases at V and 5 bases at J, with 15 bases in the middle. CDR3 sequence (DNA): TGTGCCAGTAGTCAGAGAGGGACGAGGTATGGCTACACCTTC. Its protein product is CASSQRGTRYGYTF.

The chain employs TRBV19 and TRBJ2-3; no clear D gene. Trimming cost V 1 base and J 8 bases, with 13 bases left between them. Germline loops: CDR1 LNHDA, CDR2 SQIVND (reference sequence). The CDR3 loop spans 14 amino acids. Written as DNA, the CDR3 is TGTGCCAGTAGTATAGCGGCCAGACGGAGTACGCAGTATTTT. It is translated as CASSIAARRSTQYF.

In regard to this clone: Other nucleotide sequences in the sample specify the same CDR3. This chain uses TRBV15 with TRBJ1-2; D is unclear. CDR1 LNHNV and CDR2 YYDKDF come from the germline V gene (reference sequence). The CDR3 contains 13 residues. Deletions cut 0 bases from V and 5 bases from J, with 7 bases between. In DNA form, the CDR3 reads TGTGCCACCAGCAGAGATCCTTCGTATGGCTACACCTTC. Translating it yields CATSRDPSYGYTF.

The rearrangement links TRBV18 to TRBJ2-7; D might be TRBD1 (6 bases). V was cut by 6 bases and J by 2 bases, with 20 bases left in between. This CDR3 spans 16 amino acids. Germline V gene sequence: CDR1 KGHSH, CDR2 LQKENI. This CDR3 reads CASSPKIGQSTYEQYF. In DNA form, the CDR3 reads TGTGCCAGCTCCCCAAAGATTGGACAGTCAACCTACGAGCAGTACTTC.

This chain uses TRBV6-5 with TRBJ2-7, with unresolved D. There are 13 residues in the CDR3. The germline V and J ends were trimmed by 4 bases and 9 bases, with 16 bases remaining between them. Germline-derived CDR1 and CDR2 are MNHEY and SVGAGI. CDR3 bases: TGTGCCAGCAGTTCCAGGACGGCGTATGGGCAGTACTTC. The encoded protein is CASSSRTAYGQYF.

Here the CDR3 reads CASSDRGITDTQYF. The CDR3 DNA follows: TGTGCCAGCAGTGATCGGGGGATCACAGATACGCAGTATTTT. This chain joins TRBV6-1 and TRBJ2-3; perhaps TRBD2 as D (6 bases). Trimming removed 3 bases from V and 2 bases from J, with 9 bases in between. Germline lookup yields CDR1 MNHNS and CDR2 SASEGT. The CDR3 has 14 amino acids.

V and J are TRBV7-6 and TRBJ2-7; D unresolved. The V gene's germline CDR1 is SGHVS and CDR2 FNYEAQ. With 1 base removed from V and 5 bases from J, the gap between germline ends came to 3 bases. CDR3 length equals 11 residues. The CDR3 DNA is TGTGCCAGCAGCTTAGACGACGAGCAGTACTTC. This translates into CASSLDDEQYF.

The CDR3 bases are TGTGCCAGCAGCCTAAGCACGGCTAGCGGGAGTCTGGATACGCAGTATTTT. It yields the protein CASSLSTASGSLDTQYF. V and J are TRBV7-3 and TRBJ2-3, with 10 bases matching TRBD2. V lost 5 bases to trimming and J lost 6 bases; unmatched junction nucleotides: 14. There are 17 residues in the CDR3. Germline V gene lookup returns CDR1 SGHTA and CDR2 FQGTGA.

The sample holds one count of this clone. This chain joins TRBV6-6 and TRBJ2-3; 7 positions agree with TRBD2. J gave up 11 bases and V 6 bases, and 8 bases lay outside the gene matches. Germline CDR1 reads MNHNY; CDR2 reads SVGAGI (reference sequence). This CDR3 spans 12 amino acids. The CDR3 loop reads CASRERDLGQYF. The CDR3 DNA reads TGTGCCAGCAGGGAGCGGGACTTGGGGCAGTATTTT.

The chain recombines TRBV19 with TRBJ2-5; tentatively, D is TRBD1 (5 bases). With 0 bases removed from V and 6 bases from J, the gap between germline ends came to 17 bases. The CDR3 sequence is 16 residues long. The germline V gene has CDR1 LNHDA and CDR2 SQIVND (reference sequence). In DNA, the CDR3 is TGTGCCAGTAGTATAGAGCGGCAGGGTATGTGGAAGACCCAGTACTTC. Its protein is CASSIERQGMWKTQYF.

This rearrangement joins TRBV5-1 to TRBJ2-7, with 8 bases lining up with TRBD2. Per the germline V gene, CDR1 is SGHRS and CDR2 is YFSETQ. There are 18 residues in the CDR3. Unmatched junction bases numbered 13, after V lost 2 bases and J lost 0 bases. CDR3: CASSFSYSGTRNSYEQYF. The CDR3 bases are TGCGCCAGCAGCTTTTCCTATTCCGGGACTAGAAACTCCTACGAGCAGTACTTC.

The chain carries TRBV5-4 and TRBJ2-3; the D is unclear. The V and J ends lost 7 bases and 6 bases respectively, with 15 bases between them. Germline CDR1 and CDR2: SGHNT and YYREEE (reference sequence). The length of the CDR3 is 13 residues. The CDR3 DNA reads as TGTGCCAGCCTCAGACCCCCCGCGGATACGCAGTATTTT. Protein sequence: CASLRPPADTQYF. The whole variable domain, remainder taken from reference TRBV5-4 and TRBJ2-3, is ETGVTQSPTHLIKTRGQQVTLRCSSQSGHNTVSWYQQALGQGPQFIFQYYREEENGRGNFPPRFSGLQFPNYSSELNVNALELDDSALYLCASLRPPADTQYFGPGTRLTVL.

This clone occurred once. This sequence joins TRBV5-6 and TRBJ1-2, with TRBD1 matching over 12 bases. The CDR3 has 13 residues. V shed 3 bases, J shed 7 bases, and the junction held 1 base outside the gene matches. Germline V gives CDR1 SGHDT, CDR2 YYEEEE. CDR3 region: CASSWDRGLGYTF. CDR3 sequence (DNA): TGTGCCAGCAGCTGGGACAGGGGGCTTGGCTACACCTTC.

This clone came up once. The chain combines TRBV28 with TRBJ1-4; weak D call: TRBD1 (6 bases). The germline gives CDR1 MDHEN, CDR2 SYDVKM. This CDR3 spans 15 amino acids. Deletions cut 3 bases from V and 4 bases from J, with 12 bases between. The CDR3 region is CASSLAGQNNEKLFF. For the CDR3, the DNA is TGTGCCAGCAGTTTGGCCGGACAGAATAATGAAAAACTGTTTTTT. Using reference TRBV28 and TRBJ1-4 for the parts outside the CDR3, the full variable domain is DVKVTQSSRYLVKRTGEKVFLECVQDMDHENMFWYRQDPGLGLRLIYFSYDVKMKEKGDIPEGYSVSREKKERFSLILESASTNQTSMYLCASSLAGQNNEKLFFGSGTQLSVL.

A remark on this clone: Other DNA sequences in this specimen translate into the identical CDR3. The J gene is TRBJ2-5, the V gene TRBV5-6; the D is unclear. Deletions cut 1 base from V and 0 bases from J, with 1 base between. CDR3 length: 12 amino acids. In germline, CDR1 is SGHDT, CDR2 YYEEEE. The CDR3 loop reads CASSLNQETQYF. The CDR3 region has the DNA TGTGCCAGCAGCTTGAACCAAGAGACCCAGTACTTC.

Remarks on this clone: Distinct nucleotide sequences in the sample also encode this CDR3. CDR3 sequence: CASSLLAPYEQYF. The CDR3 DNA follows: TGTGCCAGCAGTTTACTAGCCCCCTACGAGCAGTACTTC. This chain uses TRBV28 with TRBJ2-7, with D maybe TRBD2 (5 bases). This CDR3 has 13 residues. The germline CDR1 and CDR2 sequences are MDHEN and SYDVKM. V was trimmed by 2 bases and J by 2 bases, leaving 7 bases between them.

This chain connects TRBV5-1 to TRBJ2-1; 9 bases are shared with TRBD1. The length of the CDR3 is 16 residues. Trimming at V came to 0 bases and at J to 8 bases, leaving 9 bases not matched to a gene. Germline CDR1 SGHRS, CDR2 YFSETQ. The DNA of the CDR3 is TGCGCCAGCAGCTTGGCCCCTCCGGGACAGGGCGATGAGCAGTTCTTC. Residues: CASSLAPPGQGDEQFF.

J is TRBJ1-1 and V is TRBV13; perhaps TRBD1 as D (5 bases). Germline V gene data show CDR1 as PRHDT and CDR2 as FYEKMQ (reference sequence). Trimming pared 5 bases from V and 5 bases from J, leaving 21 bases between. The CDR3 length is 16 residues. CDR3 loop: CASSPASVGAGTEAFF. In nucleotides, the CDR3 is TGTGCCAGCAGCCCCGCCAGCGTTGGGGCGGGTACTGAAGCTTTCTTT.